This T cell receptor (beta chain) was documented in a study of blood T cell repertoires in COVID-19. Original handling: Nucleated cell counts were estimated from reference gene primer amplification. Measured with immunoSEQ multiplex PCR; TCRdb has only the in-frame clones, and not every one. V, J and clone size are taken as reported in that table, and D and trimming were inferred from the DNA itself. The sample shows 120,000 to 150,000 clones, roughly 90% of them seen only once. The source of this sequence is a human donor in a cohort sampled during active COVID-19. The sequenced sample was peripheral blood.

Here the CDR3 reads CASSLLDTNTEAFF. CDR3 bases: TGTGCCAGCAGCCTATTGGACACAAACACTGAAGCTTTCTTT. The chain has TRBV7-3 and TRBJ1-1; D might be TRBD1 (5 bases). V lost 5 bases and J 2 bases, leaving 12 bases between the germline ends. The germline V gene encodes CDR1 SGHTA and CDR2 FQGTGA. The CDR3 covers 14 residues. The complete variable domain, with remaining parts taken from reference TRBV7-3 and TRBJ1-1, reads GAGVSQTPSNKVTEKGKYVELRCDPISGHTALYWYRQSLGQGPEFLIYFQGTGAADDSGLPNDRFFAVRPEGSVSTLKIQRTERGDSAVYLCASSLLDTNTEAFFGQGTRLTVV.